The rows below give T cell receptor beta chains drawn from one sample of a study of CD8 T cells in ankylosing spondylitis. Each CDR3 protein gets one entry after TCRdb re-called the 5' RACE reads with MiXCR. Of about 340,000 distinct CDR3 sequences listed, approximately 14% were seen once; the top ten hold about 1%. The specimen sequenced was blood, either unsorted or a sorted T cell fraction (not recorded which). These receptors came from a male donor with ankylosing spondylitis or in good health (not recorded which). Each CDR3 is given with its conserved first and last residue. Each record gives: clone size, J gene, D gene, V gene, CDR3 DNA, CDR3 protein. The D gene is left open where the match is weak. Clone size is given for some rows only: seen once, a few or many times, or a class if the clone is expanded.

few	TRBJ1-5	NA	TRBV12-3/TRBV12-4	TGTGCCAGCAGTTTTACACCAGGGGCCAATCAGCCCCAGCATTTT	CASSFTPGANQPQHF
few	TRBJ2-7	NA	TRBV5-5	TGTGCCAGCAGCTTGGAGGTGACACTGCATTCCTACGAGCAGTACTTC	CASSLEVTLHSYEQYF
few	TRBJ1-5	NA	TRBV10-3	TGTGCCATCAGTGAGTCCTACTATTCAGGAGGATATAGCAATCAGCCCCAGCATTTT	CAISESYYSGGYSNQPQHF
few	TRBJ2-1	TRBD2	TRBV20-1	TGCAGTGCTGGGACTAGCGGGAGGGCCAATGAGCAGTTCTTC	CSAGTSGRANEQFF
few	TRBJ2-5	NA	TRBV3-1	TGTGCCAGCAGCCAATACCTCGGGGAGGAGACCCAGTACTTC	CASSQYLGEETQYF
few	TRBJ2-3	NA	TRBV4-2	TGTGCCAGCAGCCCGGGGACGGGCACAGATACGCAGTATTTT	CASSPGTGTDTQYF
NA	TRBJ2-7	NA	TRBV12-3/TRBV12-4	TGTGCCAGCAGTTTTGACAGTCCGAACTACGAGCAGTACTTC	CASSFDSPNYEQYF
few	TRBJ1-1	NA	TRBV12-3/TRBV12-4	TGTGCCAGCAGCCCTGACACTATAAGGGGAGCTTTCTTT	CASSPDTIRGAFF
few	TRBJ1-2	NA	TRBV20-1	TGCAGTGCTAGAGATTCGGATTACTTCTCCCGTGGCTACACCTTC	CSARDSDYFSRGYTF
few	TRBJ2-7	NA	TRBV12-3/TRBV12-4	TGTGCCAGCACCCGATATTCGGGCGGCTCCTACGAGCAGTACTTC	CASTRYSGGSYEQYF
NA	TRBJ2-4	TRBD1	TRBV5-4	TGTGCCAGCAGCTTAAAGGACAGGGTGAACATTCAGTACTTC	CASSLKDRVNIQYF
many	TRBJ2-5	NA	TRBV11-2	TGTGCCAGCAGCTTATCTACCCAAGAGACCCAGTACTTC	CASSLSTQETQYF
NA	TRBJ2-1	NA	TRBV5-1	TGCGCCAGCAGCCGGGCCTCACCAGCCCATGAGCAGTTCTTC	CASSRASPAHEQFF
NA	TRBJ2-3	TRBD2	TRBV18	TGTGCCAGCTCACCTAGGCCAGCGGGGGGCTTCACAGATACGCAGTATTTT	CASSPRPAGGFTDTQYF
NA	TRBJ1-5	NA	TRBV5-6	TGTGCCAGCAGCTCCACCATAGGGTTAACAGATTTCAATCAGCCCCAGCATTTT	CASSSTIGLTDFNQPQHF
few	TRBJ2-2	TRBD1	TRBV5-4	TGTGCCAGCAGTAAGGGACAGGCGAACACCGGGGAGCTGTTTTTT	CASSKGQANTGELFF
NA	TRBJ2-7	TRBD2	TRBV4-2	TGTGCCAGCAGCCAAGAGGTAGCGGGGGCCCTCTCCTACGAGCAGTACTTC	CASSQEVAGALSYEQYF
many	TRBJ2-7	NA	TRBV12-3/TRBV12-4	TGTGCCAGCAAAGACAGATCCTACGAGCAGTACTTC	CASKDRSYEQYF
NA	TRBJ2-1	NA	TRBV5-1	TGCGCCAGCAGCTTGGGCCCTCCCAGGGCCGTGGGCGATGAGCAGTTCTTC	CASSLGPPRAVGDEQFF
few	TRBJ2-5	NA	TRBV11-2	TGTGCCAGCAGCTTAGATAGTACAGGGAGATATTGGGAGACCCAGTACTTC	CASSLDSTGRYWETQYF